These T cell receptor beta chains were read from a single sample in a study of T cells after yellow fever vaccination. TCRdb reprocessed the 5' RACE reads with MiXCR, giving one entry per CDR3 protein. In the table there are 500,000 to 650,000 distinct CDR3 sequences, 17% of which are singletons. The sequenced sample was PBMCs, obtained 4 to 5 days after the first yellow fever vaccination. These receptors were collected from a young man who received the YFV17D yellow fever vaccine. Each CDR3 is given with its conserved first and last residue. Each record gives: V gene, clone size, D gene, J gene, CDR3 protein, CDR3 DNA. A D gene is named only where the DNA matches it firmly. A clone size is listed for some rows: how often the clone was seen (once, few, many), or a class if it is expanded.

TRBV20-1	-	TRBD2	TRBJ2-4	CSGQAPGGAGAKNIQYF	TGCAGTGGCCAGGCTCCCGGGGGGGCTGGCGCCAAAAACATTCAGTACTTC
TRBV5-8	-	-	TRBJ1-5	CASSFQGTNQPQHF	TGTGCCAGCAGCTTTCAGGGAACCAATCAGCCCCAGCATTTT
TRBV19	-	-	TRBJ2-3	CATRDFTDTQYF	TGTGCCACTAGAGATTTCACAGATACGCAGTATTTT
TRBV27	many	-	TRBJ1-1	CASSSAGNTEAFF	TGTGCCAGCAGTAGTGCGGGGAACACTGAAGCTTTCTTT
TRBV5-6	few	TRBD2	TRBJ2-3	CASSLVPAGVTDTQYF	TGTGCCAGCAGCTTGGTGCCAGCGGGAGTCACAGATACGCAGTATTTT
TRBV7-3	many	-	TRBJ2-3	CASSFTRASDTQYF	TGTGCCAGCAGCTTTACTAGGGCGTCAGATACGCAGTATTTT
TRBV5-1	few	TRBD1	TRBJ1-1	CASSYRGLEAFF	TGCGCCAGCAGCTACAGGGGGCTCGAAGCTTTCTTT
TRBV7-2	-	-	TRBJ1-3	CASSTRPTAGNTIYF	TGTGCCAGCAGCACACGACCCACCGCTGGAAACACCATATATTTT
TRBV28	once	TRBD2	TRBJ2-1	CASRVWSGGSYNEQFF	TGTGCCAGCAGAGTCTGGAGCGGGGGGTCCTACAATGAGCAGTTCTTC
TRBV10-3	few	TRBD1	TRBJ1-4	CAISEGTGREKLFF	TGTGCCATCAGTGAGGGGACAGGGAGAGAAAAACTGTTTTTT
TRBV5-1	-	-	TRBJ1-6	CASSLLGDYNSPLHF	TGCGCCAGCAGTCTGTTGGGGGATTATAATTCACCCCTCCACTTT
TRBV3-1	few	-	TRBJ1-3	CASSTERDLRGNTIYF	TGTGCCAGCAGCACAGAACGGGACCTGAGAGGAAACACCATATATTTT
TRBV7-8	-	TRBD2	TRBJ2-7	CASSLTPSGGRVEQYF	TGTGCCAGCAGCTTAACGCCTAGCGGGGGGCGGGTCGAGCAGTACTTC
TRBV30	-	-	TRBJ1-4	CARDEGGEKLFF	TGTGCCCGGGATGAGGGAGGTGAAAAACTGTTTTTT
TRBV15	few	-	TRBJ2-2	CATSIAGTTGELFF	TGTGCCACCAGCATCGCTGGGACCACCGGGGAGCTGTTTTTT
TRBV30	few	TRBD2	TRBJ2-2	CAWSGTSRELFF	TGTGCCTGGAGCGGGACTAGCCGGGAGCTGTTTTTT
TRBV7-2	few	TRBD2	TRBJ2-4	CASSQGLATEGGIQYF	TGTGCCAGCAGCCAGGGACTAGCGACAGAGGGGGGCATTCAGTACTTC
TRBV9	-	TRBD2	TRBJ2-1	CASSEDAGGQYEQFF	TGTGCCAGCAGCGAGGACGCGGGGGGGCAGTATGAGCAGTTCTTC
TRBV7-2	many	-	TRBJ1-2	CASSLLGADYGYTF	TGTGCCAGCAGCTTATTAGGAGCTGACTATGGCTACACCTTC
TRBV5-1	few	-	TRBJ1-1	CASSLEGAFNTEAFF	TGCGCCAGCAGCTTGGAGGGCGCATTTAACACTGAAGCTTTCTTT
TRBV10-3	few	TRBD1	TRBJ1-5	CAISGQGGQPQHF	TGTGCCATCAGTGGACAGGGAGGACAGCCCCAGCATTTT
TRBV7-9	once	-	TRBJ2-1	CASTGLGGEQFF	TGTGCCAGCACCGGCTTGGGGGGAGAGCAGTTCTTC
TRBV13	-	-	TRBJ2-5	CASSLEEVGRTQYF	TGTGCCAGCAGCTTAGAGGAAGTCGGCCGGACCCAGTACTTC
TRBV12-3/TRBV12-4	few	-	TRBJ2-5	CASSTTGPYGTQYF	TGTGCCAGCAGTACAACAGGGCCCTATGGGACCCAGTACTTC
TRBV3-1	few	-	TRBJ1-6	CASSSSGISPLHF	TGTGCCAGCAGCTCCTCCGGGATTTCACCCCTCCACTTT
TRBV5-1	few	-	TRBJ2-1	CASSLAKNRGDNEQFF	TGCGCCAGCAGCTTGGCCAAGAATAGGGGGGACAATGAGCAGTTCTTC
TRBV27	-	TRBD2	TRBJ2-5	CASRSWVAGEETQYF	TGTGCCAGCAGATCATGGGTAGCGGGGGAAGAGACCCAGTACTTC
TRBV9	-	TRBD2	TRBJ2-4	CASSAGTSGGLAKNIQYF	TGTGCCAGCAGCGCCGGGACTAGCGGGGGATTAGCCAAAAACATTCAGTACTTC
TRBV11-2	few	TRBD2	TRBJ2-1	CASSYGGQIGLAAYNEQFF	TGTGCCAGCAGCTATGGGGGACAGATCGGACTAGCGGCCTACAATGAGCAGTTCTTC
TRBV7-8	-	-	TRBJ2-3	CASSATGGLSTDTQYF	TGTGCCAGCAGCGCAACAGGAGGCCTCAGCACAGATACGCAGTATTTT
TRBV4-3	few	TRBD1	TRBJ1-2	CASSQVPDRGGYTF	TGCGCCAGCAGCCAAGTCCCGGACAGGGGTGGCTACACCTTC
TRBV7-2	few	-	TRBJ1-4	CASSLARDNEKLFF	TGTGCCAGCAGCTTAGCGAGAGACAATGAAAAACTGTTTTTT
TRBV4-3	few	-	TRBJ2-2	CASSQEVSQTNTGELFF	TGCGCCAGCAGCCAAGAGGTATCTCAGACGAACACCGGGGAGCTGTTTTTT
TRBV19	-	-	TRBJ2-3	CASSASGTPGYTQYF	TGTGCCAGTAGTGCCTCCGGGACACCTGGTTATACGCAGTATTTT
TRBV20-1	-	-	TRBJ2-3	CSAVAPWGTDTQYF	TGCAGTGCAGTCGCCCCGTGGGGCACAGATACGCAGTATTTT
TRBV5-1	many	-	TRBJ2-7	CASSLWDPAYEQYF	TGCGCCAGCAGCTTGTGGGACCCCGCGTACGAGCAGTACTTC
TRBV20-1	once	TRBD1	TRBJ1-6	CSASDSDRASPLHF	TGCAGTGCTAGCGACAGTGACAGGGCTTCACCCCTCCACTTT
TRBV20-1	-	-	TRBJ1-2	CSADRLGYTF	TGCAGTGCGGACCGCCTAGGCTACACCTTC
TRBV4-2	-	-	TRBJ2-5	CASSQDRRVQETQYF	TGTGCCAGCAGCCAAGATCGTAGGGTCCAAGAGACCCAGTACTTC
TRBV5-1	-	-	TRBJ1-1	CASSSTGTILEAFF	TGCGCCAGCAGCTCCACCGGGACAATTCTTGAAGCTTTCTTT
TRBV20-1	few	-	TRBJ2-3	CSARDRTTSTDTQYF	TGCAGTGCCCGAGACAGGACGACTAGCACAGATACGCAGTATTTT
TRBV12-3/TRBV12-4	-	-	TRBJ2-1	CASSLPLSRRPYNEQFF	TGTGCCAGCAGTCTGCCCCTCTCGCGAAGGCCCTACAATGAGCAGTTCTTC
TRBV10-3	once	-	TRBJ1-1	CAISSSQNTEAFF	TGTGCCATCAGTTCCTCACAGAACACTGAAGCTTTCTTT
TRBV6-1	many	-	TRBJ1-2	CASSPLRMDGYTF	TGTGCCAGCAGTCCCCTCCGAATGGATGGCTACACCTTC
TRBV9	few	TRBD2	TRBJ2-1	CASSAGLAGGEQFF	TGTGCCAGCAGCGCTGGACTAGCGGGGGGCGAGCAGTTCTTC
TRBV20-1	few	TRBD2	TRBJ2-1	CSAIQTSGGIEQFF	TGCAGTGCGATCCAGACTAGCGGGGGGATTGAGCAGTTCTTC
TRBV24-1	few	-	TRBJ1-2	CATSETNNYGYTF	TGTGCCACCAGTGAAACAAATAACTATGGCTACACCTTC
TRBV7-2	many	TRBD2	TRBJ2-7	CASSLTGGSYEQYF	TGTGCCAGCAGCTTAACGGGGGGATCCTACGAGCAGTACTTC
TRBV6-5	-	-	TRBJ2-7	CASSYPSGLAEQYF	TGTGCCAGCAGTTACCCCAGTGGTTTGGCCGAGCAGTACTTC